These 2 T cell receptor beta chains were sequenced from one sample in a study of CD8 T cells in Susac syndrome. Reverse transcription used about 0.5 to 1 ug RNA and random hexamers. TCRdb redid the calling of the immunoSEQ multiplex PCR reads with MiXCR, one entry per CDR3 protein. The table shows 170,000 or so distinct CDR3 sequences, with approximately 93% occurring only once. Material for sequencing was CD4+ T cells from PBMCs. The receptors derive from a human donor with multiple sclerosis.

CDR3 bases: TGTGCCAGCAGCCCTCGGGCCCAGTCGGCTGAAGCTTTCTTT. Its protein is CASSPRAQSAEAFF. The chain employs TRBV9 and TRBJ1-1; no definite D call. Per germline, CDR1 SGDLS and CDR2 YYNGEE. The CDR3 extends over 14 amino acids. The V end lost 4 bases, the J end lost 6 bases, and 16 bases lay between the germline ends.

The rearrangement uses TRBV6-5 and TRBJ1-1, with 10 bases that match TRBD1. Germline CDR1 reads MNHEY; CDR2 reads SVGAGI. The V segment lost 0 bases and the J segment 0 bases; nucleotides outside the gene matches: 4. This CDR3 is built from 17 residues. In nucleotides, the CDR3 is TGTGCCAGCAGTTACTCGACAGGGGGCCACCTGAACACTGAAGCTTTCTTT. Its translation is CASSYSTGGHLNTEAFF.